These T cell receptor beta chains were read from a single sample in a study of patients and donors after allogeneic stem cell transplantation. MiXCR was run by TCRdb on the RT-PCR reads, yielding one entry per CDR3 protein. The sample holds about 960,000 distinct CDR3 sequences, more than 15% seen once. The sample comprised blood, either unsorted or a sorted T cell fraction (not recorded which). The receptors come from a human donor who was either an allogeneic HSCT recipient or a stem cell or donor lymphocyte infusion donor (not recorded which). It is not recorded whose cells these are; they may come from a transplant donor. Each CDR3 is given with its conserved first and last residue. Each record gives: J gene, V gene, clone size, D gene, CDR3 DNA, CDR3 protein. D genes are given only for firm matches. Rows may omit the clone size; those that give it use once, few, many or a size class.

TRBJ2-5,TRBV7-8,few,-,TGTGCCAGCAGCTTATTGCGGGGAGGAGAGACCCAGTACTTC,CASSLLRGGETQYF
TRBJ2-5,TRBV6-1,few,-,TGTGCCAGCAGTGAAGTTCAGGGGTTGAAGACCCAGTACTTC,CASSEVQGLKTQYF
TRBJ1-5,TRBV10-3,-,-,TGTGCCATCAGTGAGGGGATGGGGGCAGAATATCAGCCCCAGCATTTT,CAISEGMGAEYQPQHF
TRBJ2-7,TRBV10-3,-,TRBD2,TGTGCCATCGGGACGGGGGGGGAGTACGAGCAGTACTTC,CAIGTGGEYEQYF
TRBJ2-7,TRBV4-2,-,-,TGTGCCAGCAGCCGCTCCAGATTGGGGGGAGAGTCCTACGAGCAGTACTTC,CASSRSRLGGESYEQYF
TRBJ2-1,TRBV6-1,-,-,TGTGCCAGCAGTCTCCCGGGACTCACAGATGAGCAGTTCTTC,CASSLPGLTDEQFF
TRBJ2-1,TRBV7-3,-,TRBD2,TGTGCCAGCAGCCTGACTAGCGGGGGGACCCGCTCCTACAATGAGCAGTTCTTC,CASSLTSGGTRSYNEQFF
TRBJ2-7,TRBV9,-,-,TGTGCCAGCAGTCTTCATTGGCAGGCATCCTACGAGCAGTACTTC,CASSLHWQASYEQYF
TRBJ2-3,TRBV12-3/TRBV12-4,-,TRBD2,TGTGCCAGCAGTTTAGCGCTTAGCGGGGGGCTCCCAAGCACAGATACGCAGTATTTT,CASSLALSGGLPSTDTQYF
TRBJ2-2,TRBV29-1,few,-,TGCAGCGTTCCACTACCCACCGGGGAGCTGTTTTTT,CSVPLPTGELFF
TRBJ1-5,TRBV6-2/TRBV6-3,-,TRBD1,TGTGCCAGCAACAGGGGAAGAGTTAATCAGCCCCAGCATTTT,CASNRGRVNQPQHF
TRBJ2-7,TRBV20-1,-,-,TGCAGTGCTAGAGATTTCGGATACGAGCAGTACTTC,CSARDFGYEQYF
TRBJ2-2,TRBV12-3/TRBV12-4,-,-,TGTGCCAGCAGTTTCGCCCCTTCCCCCATGAACACCGGGGAGCTGTTTTTT,CASSFAPSPMNTGELFF
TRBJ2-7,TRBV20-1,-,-,TGCAGTGCTAGTCCCACATCCCTCGCCTACGAGCAGTACTTC,CSASPTSLAYEQYF
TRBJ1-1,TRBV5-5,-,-,TGTGCCAGCAGCTGGAGAACTGAAGCTTTCTTT,CASSWRTEAFF
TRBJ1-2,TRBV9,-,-,TGTGCCAGCAGCCCCGCTTTAGCCCCCTCTAACTATGGCTACACCTTC,CASSPALAPSNYGYTF
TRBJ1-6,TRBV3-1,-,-,TGTGCCAGCAGCCTCAAGGGGGTTCCCCTGGACTTT,CASSLKGVPLDF
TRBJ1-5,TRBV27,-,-,TGTGCCAGCAGAAGGCAATATAGCAATCAGCCCCAGCATTTT,CASRRQYSNQPQHF
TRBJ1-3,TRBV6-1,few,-,TGTGCCAGCGCCCAGGACTCTGGAAACACCATATATTTT,CASAQDSGNTIYF
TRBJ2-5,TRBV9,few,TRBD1,TGTGCCAGCAGCCCATCACAGGGGATTGTTAGGGAGACCCAGTACTTC,CASSPSQGIVRETQYF
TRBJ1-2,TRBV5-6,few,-,TGTGCCAGCAGCAGGACGGGACACATTTATGGCTACACCTTC,CASSRTGHIYGYTF
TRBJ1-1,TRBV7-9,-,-,TGTGCCAGCAGCTTGGGATGGACGACCACTGAAGCTTTCTTT,CASSLGWTTTEAFF
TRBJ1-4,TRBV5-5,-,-,TGTGCCAGCAGCTTGGCGACAAAGAATGAAAAACTGTTTTTT,CASSLATKNEKLFF
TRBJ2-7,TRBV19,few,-,TGTGCCAGTAGTCGAGGTAGTTTCAGGCTATCCTACGAGCAGTACTTC,CASSRGSFRLSYEQYF
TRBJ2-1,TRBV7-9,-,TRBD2,TGTGCCAGCAGCTTAGAGTCGGGGGGTGGCTACAATGAGCAGTTCTTC,CASSLESGGGYNEQFF
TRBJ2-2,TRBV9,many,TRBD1,TGTGCCAGCAGCGTGAAGGGACAGTTGAACACCGGGGAGCTGTTTTTT,CASSVKGQLNTGELFF
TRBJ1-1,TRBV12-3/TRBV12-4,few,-,TGTGCCAGCAGTTTGGACGGGCGCTGGCGCACTGAAGCTTTCTTT,CASSLDGRWRTEAFF
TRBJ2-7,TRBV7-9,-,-,TGTGCCAGCAGCTTAGTAGACAGGCCGGTCGGCGAGCAGTACTTC,CASSLVDRPVGEQYF
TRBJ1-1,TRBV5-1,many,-,TGCGCCAGCAGCTTAGGTTCCCTGAACACTGAAGCTTTCTTT,CASSLGSLNTEAFF
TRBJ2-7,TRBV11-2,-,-,TGTGCCAGCAGCTTTCAGGGTTCAGGCGAGCAGTACTTC,CASSFQGSGEQYF
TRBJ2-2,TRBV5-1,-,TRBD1,TGCGCCAGCAGCTTGGGGACAGGGACGGCCGGGGAGCTGTTTTTT,CASSLGTGTAGELFF
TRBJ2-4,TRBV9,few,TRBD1,TGTGCCAGCAGTCAGGGGGCAGGGATCGGAAACATTCAGTACTTC,CASSQGAGIGNIQYF
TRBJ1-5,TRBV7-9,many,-,TGTGCCAGCAGCTCCCAGACGGGGGGACGGCAGCCCCAGCATTTT,CASSSQTGGRQPQHF
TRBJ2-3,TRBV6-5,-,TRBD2,TGTGCCAGCAGTTACTCGATGCGGGGGGGCCTCACAGATACGCAGTATTTT,CASSYSMRGGLTDTQYF
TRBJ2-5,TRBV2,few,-,TGTGCCAGCAGGCTTAGCGGCCAGACCCAGTACTTC,CASRLSGQTQYF
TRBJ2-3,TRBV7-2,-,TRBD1,TGTGCCAGCAGCCCCGGGACAGGGGGCCAAGATACGCAGTATTTT,CASSPGTGGQDTQYF
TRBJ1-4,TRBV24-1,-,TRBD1,TGTGCCACCAGTGATGGGGACAGTAGGAAAGCCCAAAGACTGTTTTTT,CATSDGDSRKAQRLFF
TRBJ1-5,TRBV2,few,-,TGTGCCAGCAGCCCCCTAATCGGGGGCAATCAGCCCCAGCATTTT,CASSPLIGGNQPQHF
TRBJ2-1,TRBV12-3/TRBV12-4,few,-,TGTGCCAGCAAAGGAGGACTTCGCCGGGGCAATGAGCAGTTCTTC,CASKGGLRRGNEQFF
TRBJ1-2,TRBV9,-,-,TGTGCCAGCAGCGCCCGGAACAGCGCTAACTATGGCTACACCTTC,CASSARNSANYGYTF
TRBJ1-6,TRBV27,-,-,TGTGCCAGCCGGGGCAGGGGATTTGATGATTCACCCCTCCACTTT,CASRGRGFDDSPLHF